The sequence of this TCR beta chain was determined in a study of blood T cell repertoires in COVID-19. Study-wide background: Samples came from the United States, Italy and Spain, spanning acute and convalescent COVID-19. In each case, the material was cDNA or gDNA derived from T cells, B-cell-depleted T cells, or PBMCs.

The V segment lost 4 bases and the J segment 5 bases; nucleotides outside the gene matches: 17. The CDR3 consists of 19 residues. Germline V gene lookup returns CDR1 KGHDR and CDR2 SFDVKD. Repertoires were generated with immunoSEQ multiplex PCR, while TCRdb's copy carries only in-frame clones and drops some. The table has 110,000 or so clones, around 83% seen once. The sequenced sample was peripheral blood. The sequence was obtained from a man aged 35 to 55 with acute or convalescent COVID-19. J is TRBJ2-5 and V is TRBV24-1, with 11 positions matching TRBD1. The CDR3 protein is CATSDSRDRGAPFLETQYF. The CDR3 DNA reads as TGTGCCACCAGTGACTCCCGGGACAGGGGGGCGCCTTTTCTGGAGACCCAGTACTTC.